The 23 T cell receptor beta chains below come from one sample, sequenced in a study of cytomegalovirus exposure and HLA in healthy donors. The protocol was immunoSEQ multiplex PCR, while the TCRdb copy is restricted to in-frame clones and leaves out a portion. The repertoire holds almost 200,000 clones, with 80% to 85% as singletons. Specimen: PBMCs. The source is a woman in her thirties in good health and CMV-seronegative.

This chain connects TRBV6-5 to TRBJ2-1; 9 bases map to TRBD1. Germline V gene data show CDR1 as MNHEY and CDR2 as SVGAGI. This CDR3 contains 15 residues. V dropped 4 bases and J dropped 6; count of bases not matched to a gene: 7. CDR3 DNA: TGTGCCAGCAGTTGGGGGACAGGGTTAGTCAATGAGCAGTTCTTC. Its protein product is CASSWGTGLVNEQFF.

This clone was seen more than once but under ten times. The same CDR3 is also encoded by other DNA sequences in this sample. The J gene is TRBJ2-5, the V gene TRBV19; unclear D gene. V was trimmed by 3 bases and J by 5 bases, leaving 10 bases between them. Germline CDR1 is LNHDA and CDR2 is SQIVND (reference sequence). The CDR3 spans 13 residues. CDR3 sequence: CASSIDPGETQYF. DNA for the CDR3: TGTGCCAGTAGTATCGACCCCGGGGAGACCCAGTACTTC.

The chain combines TRBV25-1 with TRBJ1-2; D gene uncertain. V shed 2 bases and J shed 5 bases, with 15 bases lying between them. CDR1 and CDR2 from the germline V gene are MGHDK and SYGVNS. This CDR3 is built from 15 residues. The CDR3 region is CASSEEGPLEYGYTF. DNA of the CDR3: TGTGCCAGCAGTGAAGAGGGCCCCCTGGAGTATGGCTACACCTTC.

This sequence joins TRBV2 and TRBJ2-5; 10 nucleotides align to TRBD2. Germline trimming cut 6 bases from V and 5 bases from J; bases unmatched to any gene: 3. Germline V CDR1 and CDR2: SNHLY, FYNNEI. The length of the CDR3 is 13 residues. Here the CDR3 reads CASRGTSVETQYF. The CDR3 DNA reads TGTGCCAGCAGGGGGACTAGCGTGGAGACCCAGTACTTC. The full variable domain, rest sourced from reference TRBV2 and TRBJ2-5, is EPEVTQTPSHQVTQMGQEVILRCVPISNHLYFYWYRQILGQKVEFLVSFYNNEISEKSEIFDDQFSVERPDGSNFTLKIRSTKLEDSAMYFCASRGTSVETQYFGPGTRLLVL.

The V gene is TRBV10-2, the J gene TRBJ1-1; D unresolved. This CDR3 is 13 amino acids long. Trimming took 7 bases from V and 5 from J, leaving 14 bases between them. Germline V gives CDR1 WSHSY, CDR2 SAAADI. CDR3 nucleotide sequence: TGCGCCAGCACGGTAGGGCCGGGAACTGAAGCTTTCTTT. This translates into CASTVGPGTEAFF.

The rearrangement joins TRBV30 to TRBJ2-6; D is uncertain. The V and J ends lost 5 bases and 0 bases respectively, with 20 bases between them. The CDR3 consists of 18 residues. From germline, CDR1 is GTSNPN and CDR2 SVGIG (reference sequence). The CDR3 nucleotides read TGTGCCTGGTCCCCCGGTCTGGGTAGCCCCTCTGGGGCCAACGTCCTGACTTTC. Translated: CAWSPGLGSPSGANVLTF.

This chain uses TRBV7-2 with TRBJ1-5; D might be TRBD1 (5 bases). V was shortened by 1 base and J by 0 bases, with 7 bases between the two germline ends. Germline CDR1 and CDR2: SGHTA and FQGNSA. The length of the CDR3 is 15 residues. The chain's CDR3 is CASSLGGYSNQPQHF. The CDR3 DNA reads TGTGCCAGCAGCTTAGGGGGCTATAGCAATCAGCCCCAGCATTTT.

The V gene is TRBV7-3, the J gene TRBJ1-2; 7 nucleotides line up with TRBD1. The CDR3 spans 14 residues. The V segment lost 5 bases and the J segment 3 bases; nucleotides outside the gene matches: 6. The germline gives CDR1 SGHTA, CDR2 FQGTGA. This CDR3 is CASSPQGSDYGYTF. DNA for the CDR3: TGTGCCAGCAGCCCACAGGGGTCCGACTATGGCTACACCTTC.

The V call is TRBV28, the J call TRBJ1-1; 10 positions agree with TRBD1. This CDR3 has 14 residues. CDR1 is MDHEN, CDR2 SYDVKM, per germline. V was pared by 6 bases and J by 5 bases, with 6 bases of the junction left unmatched. The CDR3 sequence is CASSTRQGATEAFF. The CDR3 nucleotides are TGTGCCAGCAGCACCCGACAGGGGGCAACTGAAGCTTTCTTT.

The rearrangement links TRBV5-4 to TRBJ1-4; D not resolved. Trimming stripped 0 bases from V and 2 bases from J, with 2 bases between. This CDR3 is 13 amino acids long. Germline-derived CDR1 and CDR2 are SGHNT and YYREEE (reference sequence). The CDR3 region has the DNA TGTGCCAGCAGCTTGGCTACTAATGAAAAACTGTTTTTT. Translation: CASSLATNEKLFF.

This clone was observed a single time. This chain joins TRBV5-1 and TRBJ2-5; 7 bases map to TRBD2. This CDR3 is built from 15 residues. With V trimmed by 1 base and J by 4 bases, 7 bases remained unmatched. Germline loops: CDR1 SGHRS, CDR2 YFSETQ. Here the CDR3 reads CASSLTSAMVETQYF. The CDR3 nucleotides read TGCGCCAGCAGCTTGACTAGCGCAATGGTAGAGACCCAGTACTTC.

J is TRBJ2-1 and V is TRBV4-1; D may be TRBD2 (5 bases). Per the germline V gene, CDR1 is MGHRA and CDR2 is YSYEKL. The V and J ends lost 1 base and 14 bases respectively, with 12 bases between them. The CDR3 is 12 amino acids. CDR3 sequence: CASSQGSAREFF. As DNA, the CDR3 is TGCGCCAGCAGCCAAGGTTCTGCGAGGGAGTTCTTC.

V and J are TRBV10-3 and TRBJ2-5; a weak D match, TRBD1 (6 bases). CDR1 is ENHRY, CDR2 SYGVKD, per germline. Deletions cut 11 bases from V and 3 bases from J, with 19 bases between. This CDR3 contains 14 residues. Here the CDR3 DNA reads TGTGCCTCCAGGACAGCAGAGGGGGAAGAGACCCAGTACTTC. Its translation is CASRTAEGEETQYF.

This clone was counted a single time. This chain connects TRBV7-8 to TRBJ2-7; 7 nucleotides line up with TRBD2. V dropped 6 bases and J dropped 0; count of bases not matched to a gene: 11. The length of the CDR3 is 16 residues. Germline CDR1 and CDR2: SGHVS and FQNEAQ. CDR3 nucleotide sequence: TGTGCCAGCAGTCAAAGGGAGGGGTTTAGCTCCTACGAGCAGTACTTC. Translated: CASSQREGFSSYEQYF.

The chain has TRBV19 and TRBJ1-6; 7 bases match TRBD1. J gave up 5 bases and V 6 bases, and 4 bases lay outside the gene matches. CDR1 is LNHDA and CDR2 is SQIVND in the germline V gene (reference sequence). The CDR3 covers 14 residues. The CDR3 protein is CASSRDRDNSPLHF. The CDR3 DNA reads as TGTGCCAGTAGCAGGGACAGAGATAATTCACCCCTCCACTTT.

The gene calls are TRBV13 and TRBJ2-6; D ambiguous. V dropped 0 bases and J dropped 0 bases, with 9 bases sitting between them. The germline gives CDR1 PRHDT, CDR2 FYEKMQ (reference sequence). The CDR3 totals 17 residues. CDR3 sequence reads: CASSLGLFPSGANVLTF. In DNA, the CDR3 is TGTGCCAGCAGCTTAGGACTCTTCCCCTCTGGGGCCAACGTCCTGACTTTC.

The chain is built from TRBV4-2 and TRBJ2-7, with 7 positions matching TRBD2. Germline trimming cut 4 bases from V and 2 bases from J; bases unmatched to any gene: 2. The CDR3 runs to 13 residues. Per the germline V gene, CDR1 is LGHNA and CDR2 is YNFKEQ. The CDR3 DNA sequence: TGTGCCAGCAGCCCGGGGGGTGCCTACGAGCAGTACTTC. Its translation: CASSPGGAYEQYF.

This chain connects TRBV5-6 to TRBJ1-4; D might be TRBD1 (6 bases). Looked up from germline, CDR1 is SGHDT and CDR2 is YYEEEE. The V end was cut by 4 bases, the J end by 5 bases, with 18 bases between. The CDR3 has 16 residues. In DNA, the CDR3 is TGTGCCAGCAGCCCTCCTCGAGGGGGAGGGAATGAAAAACTGTTTTTT. Amino acids: CASSPPRGGGNEKLFF. The full variable domain, rest sourced from reference TRBV5-6 and TRBJ1-4, is DAGVTQSPTHLIKTRGQQVTLRCSPKSGHDTVSWYQQALGQGPQFIFQYYEEEERQRGNFPDRFSGHQFPNYSSELNVNALLLGDSALYLCASSPPRGGGNEKLFFGSGTQLSVL.

The chain uses TRBV9 and TRBJ1-1; the D gene is possibly TRBD1 (5 bases). The ends were cut back, 0 bases at V and 4 bases at J, with 10 bases in the middle. This CDR3 contains 14 residues. CDR1 is SGDLS and CDR2 is YYNGEE in the germline V gene. CDR3 bases: TGTGCCAGCAGCGTAGCACAGGTTGGCACTGAAGCTTTCTTT. Encoded protein: CASSVAQVGTEAFF.

The rearrangement links TRBV27 to TRBJ1-2; a weak D match, TRBD1 (6 bases). The CDR3 extends over 14 amino acids. Between the trimmed V and J ends, which lost 5 bases and 4 bases, there was a span of 14 bases. CDR1 and CDR2 from the germline V gene are MNHEY and SMNVEV (reference sequence). For the CDR3, the DNA is TGTGCCAGCAGTCAGCGGACAGCAGGCTATGGCTACACCTTC. Translating gives CASSQRTAGYGYTF.

The rearrangement uses TRBV6-1 and TRBJ2-3; 9 bases map to TRBD2. Germline CDR1 MNHNS, CDR2 SASEGT. The CDR3 is 15 amino acids. J lost 2 bases, V lost 7 bases, and 7 bases had no gene match. In DNA form, the CDR3 reads TGTGCCAGCATAGCGGGAGCAGAAATCACAGATACGCAGTATTTT. Amino acids: CASIAGAEITDTQYF.

This clone was observed a few times. DNA of the CDR3: TGTGCCAGCTCACTAGGGGAAAACTCTGGAAACACCATATATTTT. This codes for CASSLGENSGNTIYF. The rearrangement joins TRBV18 to TRBJ1-3; D is perhaps TRBD1 (5 bases). Between the trimmed V and J ends, which lost 4 bases and 0 bases, there was a span of 10 bases. Germline V gene lookup returns CDR1 KGHSH and CDR2 LQKENI. The CDR3 consists of 15 residues.

For this clone: In the same sample, other DNA sequences code for this CDR3. The chain links TRBV6-5 to TRBJ1-1; D may be TRBD1 (6 bases). The CDR3 extends over 14 amino acids. The ends were cut back, 0 bases at V and 1 base at J, with 6 bases in the middle. Germline V lookup: CDR1 MNHEY, CDR2 SVGAGI. CDR3 sequence (DNA): TGTGCCAGCAGTTACTCAGGGGGGAACACTGAAGCTTTCTTT. It codes for CASSYSGGNTEAFF.